The 6 T cell receptor beta chains presented below share a single source sample, sequenced in a study of blood T cell repertoires in COVID-19. Measured with immunoSEQ multiplex PCR; TCRdb has only the in-frame clones, and not every one. The data show about 99,000 clones, 70% to 90% seen once. Sequencing was carried out using peripheral blood. The origin of the receptors is a man aged 50 or older with COVID-19, enrolled during active disease.

The rearrangement links TRBV6-6 to TRBJ1-5; TRBD1 might be the D (6 bases). V lost 0 bases and J 6 bases, leaving 12 bases between the germline ends. This CDR3 region has 15 residues. Per germline, CDR1 MNHNY and CDR2 SVGAGI (reference sequence). This CDR3 is CASSYSQGLVQPQHF. In DNA form, the CDR3 reads TGTGCCAGCAGTTACTCACAGGGATTGGTTCAGCCCCAGCATTTT.

This clone came up once. The chain is built from TRBV2 and TRBJ1-4, with 9 nucleotides matching TRBD1. Trimming took 4 bases from V and 2 from J; bases not matched to a gene: 11. Germline V gene data show CDR1 as SNHLY and CDR2 as FYNNEI. There are 18 residues in the CDR3. In DNA form, the CDR3 reads TGTGCCAGCAGTGTGCGGGGACAGGGCTTTGTGACTAATGAAAAACTGTTTTTT. Translated: CASSVRGQGFVTNEKLFF.

This clone has just one count. The chain uses TRBV6-5 and TRBJ2-2, with 7 bases fitting TRBD1. This CDR3 region has 14 residues. Germline lookup yields CDR1 MNHEY and CDR2 SVGAGI. Trimming at V came to 6 bases and at J to 6 bases, leaving 7 bases not matched to a gene. Written as DNA, the CDR3 is TGTGCCAGCAGAGAGACAGGGTGGGCCGGGGAGCTGTTTTTT. Amino acid sequence: CASRETGWAGELFF.

V gene TRBV5-1 combines with J gene TRBJ2-1; a possible D gene is TRBD2 (6 bases). This CDR3 spans 15 amino acids. V was clipped by 0 bases and J by 9 bases, with 16 bases between them. Looked up from germline, CDR1 is SGHRS and CDR2 is YFSETQ. The CDR3 loop is CASSLDLAPGGEQFF. The DNA for the CDR3 is TGCGCCAGCAGCTTGGACCTAGCGCCTGGGGGTGAGCAGTTCTTC. Filled out from reference TRBV5-1 and TRBJ2-1, the complete variable domain reads KAGVTQTPRYLIKTRGQQVTLSCSPISGHRSVSWYQQTPGQGLQFLFEYFSETQRNKGNFPGRFSGRQFSNSRSEMNVSTLELGDSALYLCASSLDLAPGGEQFFGPGTRLTVL.

The J gene is TRBJ2-1, the V gene TRBV7-3, with 10 nucleotides matching TRBD2. The germline V gene encodes CDR1 SGHTA and CDR2 FQGTGA. The CDR3 extends over 22 amino acids. The V and J ends lost 1 base and 1 base, in that order; junction bases with no gene match: 19. The DNA of the CDR3 is TGTGCCAGCAGCTTAAGTCCCTTGAGCGGGGGGGCTGGGGCTAAGTCCTACAATGAGCAGTTCTTC. Amino acid sequence: CASSLSPLSGGAGAKSYNEQFF.

This chain links TRBV19 with TRBJ2-1; the match to TRBD1 covers 7 bases. With V trimmed by 6 bases and J by 10 bases, 6 bases remained unmatched. The CDR3 has 12 amino acids. Per germline, CDR1 LNHDA and CDR2 SQIVND (reference sequence). CDR3 in amino acids: CASRVQGREQFF. The CDR3, as DNA: TGTGCCAGTAGGGTACAGGGGCGCGAGCAGTTCTTC.